In its sample, the clone carrying this T cell receptor beta chain was seen a few times. Its antigen is unknown. Per germline, CDR1 SGHDN and CDR2 FVKESK. The CDR3 runs to 14 residues. Trimming removed 0 bases at V and 3 bases at J, with 8 bases between. cDNA synthesis used the whole RNA isolate, giving expressed TCRB sequences. Here immunoSEQ multiplex PCR was the method, and the copy in TCRdb shows in-frame clones only, minus some. The table lists 330,000 or so clones, 15% to 20% of them singletons. CD45RO/CCR7/CD25/CD127/CD95/CD27 staining was used to isolate CD4+ naive, central memory, regulatory and stem cell-like memory cells by sorting. This entry comes from a study of beta chain features in type 1 diabetes. Study as a whole: About 110,000,000 sorted cells were examined across all samples. Study results and limitations: Patients and controls would share equally any PCR tilt toward shorter templates. Type 1 diabetes patients had fewer VDJ junction insertions and more deletions.

The specimen sequenced was naive CD4+ T cells from blood. The genes are TRBV14 and TRBJ1-1; D gene unclear. The origin of this receptor is a woman under 30 in good health. The CDR3 loop is CASSQDHGYTEAFF. The CDR3 DNA reads TGTGCCAGCAGCCAAGATCACGGTTACACTGAAGCTTTCTTT. Looking up the rest from reference TRBV14 and TRBJ1-1 gives the full variable domain: EAGVTQFPSHSVIEKGQTVTLRCDPISGHDNLYWYRRVMGKEIKFLLHFVKESKQDESGMPNNRFLAERTGGTYSTLKVQPAELEDSGVYFCASSQDHGYTEAFFGQGTRLTVV.